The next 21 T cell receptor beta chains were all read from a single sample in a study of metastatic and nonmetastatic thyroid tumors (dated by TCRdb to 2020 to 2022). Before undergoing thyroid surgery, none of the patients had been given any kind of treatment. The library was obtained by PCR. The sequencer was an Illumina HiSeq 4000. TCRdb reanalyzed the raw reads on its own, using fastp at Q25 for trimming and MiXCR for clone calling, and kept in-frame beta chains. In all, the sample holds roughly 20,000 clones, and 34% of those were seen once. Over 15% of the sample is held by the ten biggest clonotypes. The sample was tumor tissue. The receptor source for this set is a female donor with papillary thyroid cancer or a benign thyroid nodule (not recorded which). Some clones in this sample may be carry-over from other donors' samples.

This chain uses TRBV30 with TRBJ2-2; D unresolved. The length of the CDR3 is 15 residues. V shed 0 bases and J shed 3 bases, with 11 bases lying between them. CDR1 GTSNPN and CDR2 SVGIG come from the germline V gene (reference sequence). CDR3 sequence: CAWSVWLMDTGELFF. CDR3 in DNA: TGTGCCTGGAGTGTGTGGTTAATGGACACCGGGGAGCTGTTTTTT.

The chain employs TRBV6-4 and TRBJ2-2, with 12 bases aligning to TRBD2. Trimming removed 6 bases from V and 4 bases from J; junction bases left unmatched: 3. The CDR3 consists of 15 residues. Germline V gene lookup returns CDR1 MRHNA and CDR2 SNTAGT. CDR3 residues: CASSRLAGATGELFF. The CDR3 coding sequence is TGTGCCAGCAGCAGACTAGCGGGAGCCACCGGGGAGCTGTTTTTT.

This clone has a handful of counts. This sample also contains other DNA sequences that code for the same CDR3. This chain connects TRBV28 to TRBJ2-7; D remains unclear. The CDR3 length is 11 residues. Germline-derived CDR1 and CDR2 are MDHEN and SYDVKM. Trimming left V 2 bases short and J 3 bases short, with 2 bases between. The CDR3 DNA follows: TGTGCCAGCAGTTTAAACTACGAGCAGTACTTC. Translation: CASSLNYEQYF.

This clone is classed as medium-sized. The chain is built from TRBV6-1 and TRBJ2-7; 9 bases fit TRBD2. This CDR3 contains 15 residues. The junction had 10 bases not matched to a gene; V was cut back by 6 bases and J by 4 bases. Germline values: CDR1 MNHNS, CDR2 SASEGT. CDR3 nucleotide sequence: TGTGCCAGCAGCCGCCTTGCGGGAGGGCCTTACGAGCAGTACTTC. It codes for CASSRLAGGPYEQYF.

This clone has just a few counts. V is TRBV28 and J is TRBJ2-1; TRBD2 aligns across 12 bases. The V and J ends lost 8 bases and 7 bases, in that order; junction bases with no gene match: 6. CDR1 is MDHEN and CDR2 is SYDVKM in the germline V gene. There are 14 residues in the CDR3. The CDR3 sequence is CASLAGGSWNEQFF. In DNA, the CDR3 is TGTGCCAGCCTAGCGGGAGGGTCTTGGAATGAGCAGTTCTTC.

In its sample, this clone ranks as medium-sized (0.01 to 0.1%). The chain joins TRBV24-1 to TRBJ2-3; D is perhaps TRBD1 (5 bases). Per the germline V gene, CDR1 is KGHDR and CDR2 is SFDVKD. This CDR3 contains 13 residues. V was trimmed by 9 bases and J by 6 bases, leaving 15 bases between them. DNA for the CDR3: TGTGCCACCGGAAGGGGCACGGGCGATACGCAGTATTTT. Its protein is CATGRGTGDTQYF.

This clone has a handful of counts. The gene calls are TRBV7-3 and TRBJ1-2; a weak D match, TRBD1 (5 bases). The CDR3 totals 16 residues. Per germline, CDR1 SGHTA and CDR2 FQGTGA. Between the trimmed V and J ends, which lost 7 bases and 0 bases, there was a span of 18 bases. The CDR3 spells CASIPGPWGANYGYTF. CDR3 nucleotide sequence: TGTGCCAGCATCCCGGGCCCCTGGGGGGCTAACTATGGCTACACCTTC.

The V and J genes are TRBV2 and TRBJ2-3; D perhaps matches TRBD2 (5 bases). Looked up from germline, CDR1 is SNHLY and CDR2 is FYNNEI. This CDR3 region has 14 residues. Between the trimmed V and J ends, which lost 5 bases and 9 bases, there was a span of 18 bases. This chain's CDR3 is CASSTSDGRGTQYF. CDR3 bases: TGTGCCAGCAGTACCTCGGACGGTAGAGGGACGCAGTATTTT.

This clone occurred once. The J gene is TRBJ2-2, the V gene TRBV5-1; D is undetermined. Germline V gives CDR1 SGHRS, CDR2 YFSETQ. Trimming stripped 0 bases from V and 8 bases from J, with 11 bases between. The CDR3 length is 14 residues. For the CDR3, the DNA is TGCGCCAGCAGCTTGGAGGTAGGCGTTGGGGAGCTGTTTTTT. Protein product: CASSLEVGVGELFF.

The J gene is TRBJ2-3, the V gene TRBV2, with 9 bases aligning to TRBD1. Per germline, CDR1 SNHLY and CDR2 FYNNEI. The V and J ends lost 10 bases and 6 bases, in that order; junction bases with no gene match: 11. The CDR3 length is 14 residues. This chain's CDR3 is CANKQGAGSDTQYF. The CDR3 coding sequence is TGTGCCAACAAACAGGGGGCCGGGTCGGATACGCAGTATTTT. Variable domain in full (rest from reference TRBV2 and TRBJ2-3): EPEVTQTPSHQVTQMGQEVILRCVPISNHLYFYWYRQILGQKVEFLVSFYNNEISEKSEIFDDQFSVERPDGSNFTLKIRSTKLEDSAMYFCANKQGAGSDTQYFGPGTRLTVL.

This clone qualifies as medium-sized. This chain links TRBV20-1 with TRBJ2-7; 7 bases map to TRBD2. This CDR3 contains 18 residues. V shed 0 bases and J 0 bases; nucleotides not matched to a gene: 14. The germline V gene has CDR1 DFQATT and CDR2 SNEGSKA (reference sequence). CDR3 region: CSARDISPGEGPSYEQYF. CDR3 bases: TGCAGTGCTAGAGATATTAGTCCGGGGGAGGGACCCTCCTACGAGCAGTACTTC.

For the CDR3, the DNA is TGCGCCAGTTACCCCGGGCATCTCTCTGGGGCCAACGTCCTGACTTTC. It codes for CASYPGHLSGANVLTF. The chain combines TRBV5-1 with TRBJ2-6, with D hard to call. V lost 8 bases to trimming and J lost 0 bases, with 15 bases between them. The CDR3 loop spans 16 amino acids. The V gene's germline CDR1 is SGHRS and CDR2 YFSETQ.

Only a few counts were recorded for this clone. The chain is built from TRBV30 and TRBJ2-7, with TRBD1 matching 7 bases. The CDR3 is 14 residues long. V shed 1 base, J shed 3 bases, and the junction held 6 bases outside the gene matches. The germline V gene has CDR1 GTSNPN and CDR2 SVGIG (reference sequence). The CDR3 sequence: CAWSGDSQYYEQYF. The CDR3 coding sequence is TGTGCCTGGAGTGGGGACAGCCAGTACTACGAGCAGTACTTC.

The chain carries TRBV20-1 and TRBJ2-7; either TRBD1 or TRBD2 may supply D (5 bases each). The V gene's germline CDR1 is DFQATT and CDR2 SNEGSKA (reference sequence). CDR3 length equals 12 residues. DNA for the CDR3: TGCAGCCCAATGGGGGTTTCCTACGAGCAGTACTTC. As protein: CSPMGVSYEQYF.

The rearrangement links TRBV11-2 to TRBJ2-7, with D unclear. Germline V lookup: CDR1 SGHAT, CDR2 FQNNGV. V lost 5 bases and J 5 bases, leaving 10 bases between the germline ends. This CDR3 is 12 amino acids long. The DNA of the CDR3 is TGTGCCAGCAGCCCCTGGGCAGACGAGCAGTACTTC. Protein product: CASSPWADEQYF. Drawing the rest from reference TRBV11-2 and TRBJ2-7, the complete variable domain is EAGVAQSPRYKIIEKRQSVAFWCNPISGHATLYWYQQILGQGPKLLIQFQNNGVVDDSQLPKDRFSAERLKGVDSTLKIQPAKLEDSAVYLCASSPWADEQYFGPGTRLTVT.

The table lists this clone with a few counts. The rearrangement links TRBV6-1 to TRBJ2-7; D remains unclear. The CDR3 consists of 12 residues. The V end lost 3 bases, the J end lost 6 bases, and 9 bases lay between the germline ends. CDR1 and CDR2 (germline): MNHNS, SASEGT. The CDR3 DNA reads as TGTGCCAGCAGTGAGCAAGGAGCCGAGCAGTACTTC. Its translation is CASSEQGAEQYF.

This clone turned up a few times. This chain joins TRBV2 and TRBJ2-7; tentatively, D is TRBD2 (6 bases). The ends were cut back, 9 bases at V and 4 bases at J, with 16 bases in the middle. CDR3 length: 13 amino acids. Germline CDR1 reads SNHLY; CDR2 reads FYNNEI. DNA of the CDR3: TGTGCCAGGGACCGGGGGAGTGGGTACGAGCAGTACTTC. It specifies CARDRGSGYEQYF. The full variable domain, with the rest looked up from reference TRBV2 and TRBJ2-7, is EPEVTQTPSHQVTQMGQEVILRCVPISNHLYFYWYRQILGQKVEFLVSFYNNEISEKSEIFDDQFSVERPDGSNFTLKIRSTKLEDSAMYFCARDRGSGYEQYFGPGTRLTVT.

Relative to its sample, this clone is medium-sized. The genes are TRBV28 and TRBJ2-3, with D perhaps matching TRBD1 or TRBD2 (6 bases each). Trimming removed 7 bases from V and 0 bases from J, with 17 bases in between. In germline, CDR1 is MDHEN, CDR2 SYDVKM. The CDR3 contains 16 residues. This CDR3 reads CASTTMWGASTDTQYF. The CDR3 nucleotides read TGTGCCAGCACCACGATGTGGGGGGCGAGCACAGATACGCAGTATTTT.

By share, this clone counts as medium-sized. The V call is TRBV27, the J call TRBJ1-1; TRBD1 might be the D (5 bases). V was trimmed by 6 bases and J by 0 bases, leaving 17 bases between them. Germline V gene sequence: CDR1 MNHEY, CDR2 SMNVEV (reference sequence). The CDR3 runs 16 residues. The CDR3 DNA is TGTGCCAGCAGCCCAGGTTCGGGGCGGGTGAACACTGAAGCTTTCTTT. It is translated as CASSPGSGRVNTEAFF.

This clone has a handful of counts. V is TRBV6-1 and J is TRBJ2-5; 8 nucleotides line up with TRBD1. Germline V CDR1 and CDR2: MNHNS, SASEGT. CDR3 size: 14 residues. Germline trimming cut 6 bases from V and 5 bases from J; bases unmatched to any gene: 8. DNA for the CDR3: TGTGCCAGCAGAGACGCAGGGGGCAGGGAGACCCAGTACTTC. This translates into CASRDAGGRETQYF.

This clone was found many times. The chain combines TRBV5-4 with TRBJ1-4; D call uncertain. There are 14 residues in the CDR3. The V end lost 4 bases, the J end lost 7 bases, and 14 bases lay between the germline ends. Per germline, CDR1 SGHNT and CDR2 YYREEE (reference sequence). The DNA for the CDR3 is TGTGCCAGCAGCAACGACATGGGCAGTGAAAAACTGTTTTTT. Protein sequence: CASSNDMGSEKLFF.